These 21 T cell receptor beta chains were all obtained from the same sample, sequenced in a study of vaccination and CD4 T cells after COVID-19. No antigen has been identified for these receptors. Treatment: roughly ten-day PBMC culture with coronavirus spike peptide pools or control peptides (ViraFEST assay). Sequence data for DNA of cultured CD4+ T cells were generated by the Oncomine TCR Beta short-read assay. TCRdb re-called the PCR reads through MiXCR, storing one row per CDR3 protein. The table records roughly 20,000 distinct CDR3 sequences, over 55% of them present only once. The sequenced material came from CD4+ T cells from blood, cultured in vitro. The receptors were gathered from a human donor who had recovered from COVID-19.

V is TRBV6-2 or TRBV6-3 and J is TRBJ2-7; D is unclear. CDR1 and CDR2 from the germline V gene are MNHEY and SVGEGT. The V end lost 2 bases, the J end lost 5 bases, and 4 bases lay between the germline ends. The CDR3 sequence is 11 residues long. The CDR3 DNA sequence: TGTGCCAGCAGTTACATTCACGAGCAGTACTTC. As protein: CASSYIHEQYF.

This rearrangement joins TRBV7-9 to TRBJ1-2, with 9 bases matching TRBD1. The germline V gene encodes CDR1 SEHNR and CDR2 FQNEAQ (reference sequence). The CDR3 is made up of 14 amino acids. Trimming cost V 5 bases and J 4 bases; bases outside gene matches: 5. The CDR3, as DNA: TGTGCCAGCAGCCGGACAGGGGAGGCCTATGGCTACACCTTC. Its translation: CASSRTGEAYGYTF.

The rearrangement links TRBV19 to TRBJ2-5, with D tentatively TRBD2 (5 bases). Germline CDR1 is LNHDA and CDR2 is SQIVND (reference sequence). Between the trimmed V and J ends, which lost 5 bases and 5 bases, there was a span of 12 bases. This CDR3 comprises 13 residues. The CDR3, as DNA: TGTGCCAGTAGTCTGGAGGCCTGGGAGACCCAGTACTTC. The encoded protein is CASSLEAWETQYF.

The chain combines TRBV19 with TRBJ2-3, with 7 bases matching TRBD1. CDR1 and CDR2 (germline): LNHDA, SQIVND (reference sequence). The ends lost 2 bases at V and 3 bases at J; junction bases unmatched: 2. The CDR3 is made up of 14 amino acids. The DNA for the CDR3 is TGTGCCAGTAGTATAAACAGGGGAACAGATACGCAGTATTTT. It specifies CASSINRGTDTQYF.

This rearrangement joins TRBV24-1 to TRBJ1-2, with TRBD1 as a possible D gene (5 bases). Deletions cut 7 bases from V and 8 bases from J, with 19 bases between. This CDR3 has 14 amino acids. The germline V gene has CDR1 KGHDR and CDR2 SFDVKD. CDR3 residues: CATSAGTLLGGYTF. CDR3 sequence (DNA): TGTGCCACCAGCGCCGGGACCCTCCTGGGAGGCTACACCTTC.

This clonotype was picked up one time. The CDR3 sequence is CASSTTPAGLNTEAFF. Here the CDR3 DNA reads TGTGCCAGTAGTACCACCCCGGCAGGGCTGAACACTGAAGCTTTCTTT. The chain uses TRBV19 and TRBJ1-1; D may be TRBD1 (5 bases). The germline V gene encodes CDR1 LNHDA and CDR2 SQIVND (reference sequence). Between the trimmed V and J ends, which lost 4 bases and 0 bases, there was a span of 15 bases. CDR3 length equals 16 residues.

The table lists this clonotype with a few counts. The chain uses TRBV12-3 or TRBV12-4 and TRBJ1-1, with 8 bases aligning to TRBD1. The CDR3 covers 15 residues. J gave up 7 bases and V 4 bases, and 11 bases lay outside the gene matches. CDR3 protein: CASSSYPGTGDEAFF. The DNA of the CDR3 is TGTGCCAGCAGTTCTTACCCCGGGACAGGTGATGAAGCTTTCTTT.

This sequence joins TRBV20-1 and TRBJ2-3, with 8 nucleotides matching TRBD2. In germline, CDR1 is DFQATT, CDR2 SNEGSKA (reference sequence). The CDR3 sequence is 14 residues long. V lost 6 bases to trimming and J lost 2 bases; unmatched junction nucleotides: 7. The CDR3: CSAEERGHTDTQYF. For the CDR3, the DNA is TGCAGTGCGGAAGAGCGGGGGCACACAGATACGCAGTATTTT.

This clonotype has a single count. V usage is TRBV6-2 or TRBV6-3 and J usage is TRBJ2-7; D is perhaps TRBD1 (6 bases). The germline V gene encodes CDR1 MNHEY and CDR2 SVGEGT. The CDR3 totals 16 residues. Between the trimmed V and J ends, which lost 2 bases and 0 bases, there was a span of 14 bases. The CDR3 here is CASSYPRDIYSYEQYF. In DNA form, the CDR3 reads TGTGCCAGCAGTTACCCCCGGGACATCTACTCCTACGAGCAGTACTTC.

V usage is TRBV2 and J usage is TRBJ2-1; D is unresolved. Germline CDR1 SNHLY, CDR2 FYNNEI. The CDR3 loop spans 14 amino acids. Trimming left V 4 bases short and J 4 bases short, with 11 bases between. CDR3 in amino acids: CASSGVTLYNEQFF. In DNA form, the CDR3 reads TGTGCCAGCAGTGGCGTTACCCTTTACAATGAGCAGTTCTTC.

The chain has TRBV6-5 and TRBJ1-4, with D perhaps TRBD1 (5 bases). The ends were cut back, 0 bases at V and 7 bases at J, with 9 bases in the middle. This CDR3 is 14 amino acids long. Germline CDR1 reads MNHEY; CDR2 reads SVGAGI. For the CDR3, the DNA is TGTGCCAGCAGTTACTCCGGAGGGGCTGAAAAACTGTTTTTT. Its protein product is CASSYSGGAEKLFF.

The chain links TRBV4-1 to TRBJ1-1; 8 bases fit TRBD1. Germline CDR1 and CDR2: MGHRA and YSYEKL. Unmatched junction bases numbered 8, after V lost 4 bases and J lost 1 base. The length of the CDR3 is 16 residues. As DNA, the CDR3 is TGCGCCAGCAGCCTGAACCGGGACAGGTGGAACACTGAAGCTTTCTTT. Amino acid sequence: CASSLNRDRWNTEAFF.

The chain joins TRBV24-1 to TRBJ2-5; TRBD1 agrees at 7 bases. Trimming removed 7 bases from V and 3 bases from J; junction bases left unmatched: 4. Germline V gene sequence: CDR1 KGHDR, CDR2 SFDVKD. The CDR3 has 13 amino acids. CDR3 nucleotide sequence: TGTGCCACCAGGAGGGGGCCAAAAGAGACCCAGTACTTC. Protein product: CATRRGPKETQYF.

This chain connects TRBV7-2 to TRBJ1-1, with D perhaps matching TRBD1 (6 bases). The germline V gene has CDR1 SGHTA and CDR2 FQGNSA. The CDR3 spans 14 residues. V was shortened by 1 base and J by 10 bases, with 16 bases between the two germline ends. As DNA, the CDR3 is TGTGCCAGCAGCTTAGTGGAGGGGGTTGGGGTAGCTTTCTTT. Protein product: CASSLVEGVGVAFF.

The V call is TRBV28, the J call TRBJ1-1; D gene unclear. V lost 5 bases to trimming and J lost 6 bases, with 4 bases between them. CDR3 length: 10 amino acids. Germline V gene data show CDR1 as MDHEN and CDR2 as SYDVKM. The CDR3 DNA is TGTGCCAGCAGTAACCCTGAAGCTTTCTTT. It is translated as CASSNPEAFF.

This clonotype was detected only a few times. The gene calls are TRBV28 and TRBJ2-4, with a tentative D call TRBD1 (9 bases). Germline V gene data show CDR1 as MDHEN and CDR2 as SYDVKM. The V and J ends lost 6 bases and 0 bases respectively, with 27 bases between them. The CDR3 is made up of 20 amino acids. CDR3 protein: CASSSPGGTGNRGAKNIQYF. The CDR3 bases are TGTGCCAGCAGCTCTCCGGGGGGGACAGGGAACAGGGGAGCCAAAAACATTCAGTACTTC.

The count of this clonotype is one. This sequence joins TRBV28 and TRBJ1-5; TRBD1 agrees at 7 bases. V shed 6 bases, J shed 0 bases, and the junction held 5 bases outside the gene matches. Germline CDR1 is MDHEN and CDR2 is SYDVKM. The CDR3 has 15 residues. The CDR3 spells CASRVTGDSNQPQHF. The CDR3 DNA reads TGTGCCAGCAGGGTCACAGGGGATAGCAATCAGCCCCAGCATTTT. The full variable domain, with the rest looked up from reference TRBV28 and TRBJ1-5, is DVKVTQSSRYLVKRTGEKVFLECVQDMDHENMFWYRQDPGLGLRLIYFSYDVKMKEKGDIPEGYSVSREKKERFSLILESASTNQTSMYLCASRVTGDSNQPQHFGDGTRLSIL.

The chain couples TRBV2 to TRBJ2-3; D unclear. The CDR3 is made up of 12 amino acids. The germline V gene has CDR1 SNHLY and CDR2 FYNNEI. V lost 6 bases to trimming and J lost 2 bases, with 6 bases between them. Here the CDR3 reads CASSGYTDTQYF. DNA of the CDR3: TGTGCCAGCAGCGGTTACACAGATACGCAGTATTTT.

In DNA form, the CDR3 reads TGCAGTGCCGCGGGACAGATCTACGAGCAGTACTTC. It translates to CSAAGQIYEQYF. V usage is TRBV20-1 and J usage is TRBJ2-7; TRBD1 is a possible D gene (7 bases). Germline CDR1 and CDR2: DFQATT and SNEGSKA (reference sequence). V dropped 6 bases and J dropped 3 bases, with 12 bases sitting between them. The CDR3 is 12 residues long.

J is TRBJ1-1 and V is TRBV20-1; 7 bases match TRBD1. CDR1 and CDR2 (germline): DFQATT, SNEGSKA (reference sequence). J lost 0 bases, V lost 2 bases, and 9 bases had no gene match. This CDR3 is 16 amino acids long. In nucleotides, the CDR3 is TGCAGTGCTAGACTGGGACAGACCCCATTGAACACTGAAGCTTTCTTT. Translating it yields CSARLGQTPLNTEAFF.

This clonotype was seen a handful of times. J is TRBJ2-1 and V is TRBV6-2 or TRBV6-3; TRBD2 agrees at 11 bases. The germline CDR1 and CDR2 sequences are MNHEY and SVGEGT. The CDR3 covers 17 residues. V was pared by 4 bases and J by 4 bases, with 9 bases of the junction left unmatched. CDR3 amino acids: CASSSRGGLAGYNEQFF. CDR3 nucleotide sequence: TGTGCCAGCAGTTCGAGGGGAGGACTAGCGGGTTACAATGAGCAGTTCTTC.